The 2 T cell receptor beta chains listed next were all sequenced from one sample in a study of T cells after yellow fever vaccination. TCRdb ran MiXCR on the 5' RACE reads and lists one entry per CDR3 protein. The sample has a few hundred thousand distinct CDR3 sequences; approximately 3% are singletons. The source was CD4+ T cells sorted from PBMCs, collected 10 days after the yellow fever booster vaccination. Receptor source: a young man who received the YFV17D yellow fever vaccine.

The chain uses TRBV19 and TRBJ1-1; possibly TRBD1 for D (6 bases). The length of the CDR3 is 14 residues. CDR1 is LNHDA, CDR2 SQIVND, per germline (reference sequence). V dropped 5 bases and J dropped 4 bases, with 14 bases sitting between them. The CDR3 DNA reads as TGTGCCAGTAGTCCTACCGGAGGGGGCACTGAAGCTTTCTTT. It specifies CASSPTGGGTEAFF.

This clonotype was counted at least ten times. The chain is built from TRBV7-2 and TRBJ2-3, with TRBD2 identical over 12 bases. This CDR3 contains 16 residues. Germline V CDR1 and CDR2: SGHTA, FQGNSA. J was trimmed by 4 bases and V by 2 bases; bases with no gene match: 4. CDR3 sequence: CASSLSPSGGADTQYF. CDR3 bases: TGTGCCAGCAGCTTATCCCCTAGCGGGGGGGCAGATACGCAGTATTTT.